A single sample is the source of the 16 T cell receptor beta chains below, sequenced in a study of regulatory T cells in long-lasting Graves disease. CDR3-region Arm-PCR and iRepertoire HTBI primers produced the TCR beta libraries. TCRdb fed the multiplex PCR reads into MiXCR, producing one record per CDR3 protein. The table has 600,000 to 800,000 distinct CDR3 sequences, approximately 29% seen once; the top ten hold around 42%. Time point: persistent/refractory GD, antithyroid drugs over 5 years with positive TRAb. The TCR library was made from RNA extracted from PBMCs. The sample in question was peripheral blood mononuclear cells (PBMCs), obtained when the disease was refractory, from a patient treated with antithyroid drugs. The receptors were gathered from a female donor with Graves disease.

This clonotype was observed a handful of times. The chain uses TRBV7-9 and TRBJ2-7, with a tentative D call TRBD1 (5 bases). The germline V and J ends were trimmed by 7 bases and 4 bases, with 20 bases remaining between them. Per the germline V gene, CDR1 is SEHNR and CDR2 is FQNEAQ (reference sequence). The CDR3 consists of 15 residues. The CDR3 region is CASTTPQTVFYEQYF. The CDR3 coding sequence is TGTGCCAGCACCACTCCCCAGACAGTATTTTACGAGCAGTACTTC.

This clonotype was detected only a few times. The V gene is TRBV6-1, the J gene TRBJ1-2; tentatively, D is TRBD1 (6 bases). Trimming removed 4 bases from V and 10 bases from J, with 16 bases in between. The CDR3 has 13 amino acids. Per the germline V gene, CDR1 is MNHNS and CDR2 is SASEGT. This chain's CDR3 is CASSAGTWDVYTF. The CDR3 bases are TGTGCCAGCAGTGCCGGGACATGGGATGTCTACACCTTC.

This clonotype has more than one count but fewer than ten. J is TRBJ1-1 and V is TRBV7-2; TRBD1 matches at 8 bases. CDR3 length equals 14 residues. Per the germline V gene, CDR1 is SGHTA and CDR2 is FQGNSA. Germline trimming cut 4 bases from V and 4 bases from J; bases unmatched to any gene: 5. CDR3 coding DNA: TGTGCCAGCAGCTCACCGGACAGGGTCACTGAAGCTTTCTTT. Its translation is CASSSPDRVTEAFF.

The chain carries TRBV6-1 and TRBJ1-1; tentatively, D is TRBD1 (6 bases). This CDR3 contains 13 residues. Trimming pared 6 bases from V and 14 bases from J, leaving 22 bases between. Germline lookup yields CDR1 MNHNS and CDR2 SASEGT. The CDR3 is CASREGGTGYVFF. For the CDR3, the DNA is TGTGCCAGCAGAGAGGGGGGGACCGGGTACGTGTTCTTT.

This clonotype came up a few times. The chain links TRBV6-1 to TRBJ1-1; D is unclear. The germline V gene encodes CDR1 MNHNS and CDR2 SASEGT. V shed 6 bases and J shed 0 bases, with 14 bases lying between them. The CDR3 covers 15 residues. The CDR3 sequence: CASSHQTPVNTEAFF. CDR3 sequence (DNA): TGTGCCAGCAGCCACCAGACACCAGTGAACACTGAAGCTTTCTTT.

The chain uses TRBV28 and TRBJ2-7; possibly TRBD2 for D (5 bases). Germline V gene sequence: CDR1 MDHEN, CDR2 SYDVKM. This CDR3 spans 11 amino acids. V was pared by 6 bases and J by 5 bases, with 8 bases between. The CDR3 loop is CASSWENEQYF. CDR3 bases: TGTGCCAGCAGCTGGGAGAACGAGCAGTACTTC. Variable domain in full (rest from reference TRBV28 and TRBJ2-7): DVKVTQSSRYLVKRTGEKVFLECVQDMDHENMFWYRQDPGLGLRLIYFSYDVKMKEKGDIPEGYSVSREKKERFSLILESASTNQTSMYLCASSWENEQYFGPGTRLTVT.

This clonotype appeared many times. The chain combines TRBV11-1 with TRBJ1-2; 7 nucleotides align to TRBD1. From germline, CDR1 is SGHAT and CDR2 FQDESV (reference sequence). This CDR3 is 14 amino acids long. V gave up 5 bases and J gave up 7 bases; unmatched junction bases: 10. The chain's CDR3 is CASSSTGESGGYTF. CDR3 DNA sequence: TGTGCCAGCAGCAGTACAGGGGAGAGCGGTGGCTACACCTTC.

For this clonotype: Its ends do not fully match the called genes, so a read error is possible. V usage is TRBV28 and J usage is TRBJ1-2; D is ambiguous. Germline V gene sequence: CDR1 MDHEN, CDR2 SYDVKM. CDR3 length: 11 amino acids. Here the CDR3 reads CASGFIRGYTF. CDR3 nucleotide sequence: TGTGCCAGCGGTTTTATTCGAGGCTACACCTTC.

The chain employs TRBV29-1 and TRBJ2-1; D is undetermined. Trimming removed 4 bases from V and 0 bases from J, with 10 bases in between. This CDR3 has 14 amino acids. Germline lookup yields CDR1 SQVTM and CDR2 ANQGSEA. This CDR3 reads CSVGSDTSYNEQFF. DNA for the CDR3: TGCAGCGTTGGCTCCGACACCTCCTACAATGAGCAGTTCTTC.

The gene calls are TRBV6-4 and TRBJ2-3, with D possibly being TRBD2 (6 bases). Germline V gene sequence: CDR1 MRHNA, CDR2 SNTAGT. The V end lost 6 bases, the J end lost 1 base, and 23 bases lay between the germline ends. The CDR3 is made up of 18 amino acids. For the CDR3, the DNA is TGTGCCAGCAGAGCATTCGGGGGAGAGGCTGGGGGCACAGATACGCAGTATTTT. Amino acid sequence: CASRAFGGEAGGTDTQYF.

Ten or more counts support this clonotype. V gene TRBV12-3 or TRBV12-4 combines with J gene TRBJ2-7; 14 bases fit TRBD2. V lost 6 bases, J lost 1 base, and 11 bases stayed unmatched. CDR3 length equals 18 residues. CDR3 sequence: CASSPGLAGGGASYEQYF. In DNA, the CDR3 is TGTGCCAGCAGCCCCGGACTAGCGGGAGGTGGAGCTTCCTACGAGCAGTACTTC.

This clonotype was seen more than once but under ten times. The chain employs TRBV27 and TRBJ2-7, with 8 bases matching TRBD1. With 0 bases clipped from V and 2 bases from J, the junction kept 6 bases outside the gene matches. From germline, CDR1 is MNHEY and CDR2 SMNVEV (reference sequence). There are 16 residues in the CDR3. The DNA for the CDR3 is TGTGCCAGCAGTTTATCGGGCTGGGACAGGACCTACGAGCAGTACTTC. Protein sequence: CASSLSGWDRTYEQYF.

This clonotype came up many times. The rearrangement links TRBV2 to TRBJ1-1; unclear D gene. The CDR3 totals 14 residues. CDR1 is SNHLY and CDR2 is FYNNEI in the germline V gene. V was pared by 4 bases and J by 0 bases, with 9 bases between. CDR3 sequence: CASSVALLNTEAFF. The CDR3 nucleotides read TGTGCCAGCAGTGTTGCATTACTGAACACTGAAGCTTTCTTT. The full variable domain, rest sourced from reference TRBV2 and TRBJ1-1, is EPEVTQTPSHQVTQMGQEVILRCVPISNHLYFYWYRQILGQKVEFLVSFYNNEISEKSEIFDDQFSVERPDGSNFTLKIRSTKLEDSAMYFCASSVALLNTEAFFGQGTRLTVV.

The chain employs TRBV6-1 and TRBJ2-6; 8 positions match TRBD1. V lost 3 bases and J lost 2; bases outside the gene matches: 6. Per the germline V gene, CDR1 is MNHNS and CDR2 is SASEGT. The CDR3 is 17 residues long. CDR3 DNA sequence: TGTGCCAGCAGTGACAGGGGGCGAGAAACTGGGGCCAACGTCCTGACTTTC. Protein product: CASSDRGRETGANVLTF.

The rearrangement links TRBV2 to TRBJ2-1; 7 bases fit TRBD1. The CDR3 covers 13 residues. Germline values: CDR1 SNHLY, CDR2 FYNNEI. V trimming: 5 bases; J trimming: 15 bases; junction bases outside the gene matches: 13. CDR3 in amino acids: CASSQDRRNPGFF. The CDR3, as DNA: TGTGCCAGCAGTCAGGACAGGCGGAACCCCGGGTTCTTC.

J is TRBJ2-1 and V is TRBV2, with D maybe TRBD2 (5 bases). The CDR3 runs to 15 residues. V was shortened by 0 bases and J by 8 bases, with 14 bases between the two germline ends. Germline CDR1 reads SNHLY; CDR2 reads FYNNEI. The CDR3 loop reads CASSEAILAADEQFF. The CDR3 DNA is TGTGCCAGCAGTGAAGCCATCCTAGCCGCGGATGAGCAGTTCTTC.